This T cell receptor (beta chain) was recovered during a study of CD4 and CD8 cells across lung adenocarcinoma regions. Comment on this clonotype: One junction end disagrees with the germline gene, perhaps due to a read error.

TCRdb independently ran MiXCR on the PCR reads; one entry per CDR3 protein. The sample carries around 4,500 distinct CDR3 sequences, around 45% recorded once. The patients had localized lung adenocarcinoma, a non-small cell subtype. Germline V lookup: CDR1 SGHAT, CDR2 FQNNGV. The CDR3 sequence is 12 residues long. This TCR was recovered from a female donor with lung adenocarcinoma. The CD4 and CD8 labels of this study may be unreliable. V gene TRBV11-2 combines with J gene TRBJ2-3; no firm D call. Sequencing used CD4+ T cells from the margin of a lung tumor. In nucleotides, the CDR3 is TGTGCCAGCGGCTTTCTTGGGGATACGCAGTATTTT. Translated: CASGFLGDTQYF.